This is a list of T cell receptor beta chains from one sample in a study of blood T cell repertoires in COVID-19. The data were produced by immunoSEQ multiplex PCR, yet TCRdb's version contains in-frame clones alone and is incomplete. The data contain 250,000 to 350,000 clones, about nine tenths of them singletons. Specimen: peripheral blood. These receptors came from a woman in her twenties or thirties with COVID-19, enrolled during active disease. CDR3s include the opening cysteine and the closing phenylalanine or tryptophan. A D gene is named only where the DNA matches it firmly. The listing skips clone size in some rows; elsewhere it reads once, few, many or a size class.

j_gene | v_gene | d_gene | abundance | CDR3nt | CDR3aa
TRBJ1-1 | TRBV30 | TRBD1 | - | TGTGCCTGGAGTGTTGGGACAGGGGATACTGAAGCTTTCTTT | CAWSVGTGDTEAFF
TRBJ2-1 | TRBV9 | TRBD2 | - | TGTGCCAGCAGCACGGGGGGTCCCCAAAGCTCCTACAATGAGCAGTTCTTC | CASSTGGPQSSYNEQFF
TRBJ2-3 | TRBV11-2 | TRBD2 | once | TGTGCCAGCAGCATGTCCTCCGGGAGGGGACTAGCAGATACGCAGTATTTT | CASSMSSGRGLADTQYF
TRBJ2-3 | TRBV7-3 | - | - | TGTGCCAGCAGCCCCACGGTCACAGATACGCAGTATTTT | CASSPTVTDTQYF
TRBJ1-1 | TRBV27 | - | - | TGTGCCAGCAGTTTATTCCAGAACACTGAAGCTTTCTTT | CASSLFQNTEAFF
TRBJ2-3 | TRBV6-1 | TRBD2 | - | TGTGCCAGCAGTGAAGGCGGGAGTAGCACAGATACGCAGTATTTT | CASSEGGSSTDTQYF
TRBJ2-5 | TRBV6-2/TRBV6-3 | TRBD2 | - | TGTGCCAGCAGTTATTCGGGACTATACTGGCGGGAGACCCAGTACTTC | CASSYSGLYWRETQYF
TRBJ2-1 | TRBV7-8 | - | - | TGTGCCAGCAGCTTAACCCAGTCTGGTTACAATGAGCAGTTCTTC | CASSLTQSGYNEQFF
TRBJ2-5 | TRBV5-1 | - | - | TGCGCCAGCAGCTTGGGGGCGGGGTACCAAGAGACCCAGTACTTC | CASSLGAGYQETQYF
TRBJ1-1 | TRBV14 | - | - | TGTGCCAGCAGCCAGTTAGTGGGGGGGGGCACTGAAGCTTTCTTT | CASSQLVGGGTEAFF
TRBJ2-5 | TRBV27 | TRBD2 | - | TGTGCCAGCAGTCGTAGCGGGAGCAAGGTGGAGACCCAGTACTTC | CASSRSGSKVETQYF
TRBJ1-4 | TRBV24-1 | TRBD1 | once | TGTGCCACCAGTGAAAACAGGGGGCTGGGTGAAAAACTGTTTTTT | CATSENRGLGEKLFF
TRBJ1-1 | TRBV19 | - | - | TGTGCCAGTAGTATAGCAGGACTCAACACTGAAGCTTTCTTT | CASSIAGLNTEAFF
TRBJ1-4 | TRBV10-3 | TRBD1 | once | TGTGCCATCAGAGAGGGACAGGGGAATGAAAAACTGTTTTTT | CAIREGQGNEKLFF
TRBJ1-5 | TRBV19 | TRBD1 | - | TGTGCCAGTCGGATTCTGGGACAGGAGAATCAGCCCCAGCATTTT | CASRILGQENQPQHF
TRBJ2-7 | TRBV11-2 | - | - | TGTGCCAGCAGCCCTGACAGGCGGTTCTACGAGCAGTACTTC | CASSPDRRFYEQYF
TRBJ2-7 | TRBV10-2 | - | - | TGCGCCAGCAGTGAGGAACAAGACTACGAGCAGTACTTC | CASSEEQDYEQYF
TRBJ2-1 | TRBV5-1 | TRBD2 | - | TGCGCCAGCAGCCATTTTAGGACTAGCGGCTACAATGAGCAGTTCTTC | CASSHFRTSGYNEQFF
TRBJ2-7 | TRBV7-9 | - | - | TGTGCCAGCAGCTTAACGGGAGCAACCTACGAGCAGTACTTC | CASSLTGATYEQYF
TRBJ2-1 | TRBV28 | - | - | TGTGCCAGCAGTTTAATCTCAGGGGTTGGTGAGCAGTTCTTC | CASSLISGVGEQFF
TRBJ2-5 | TRBV27 | TRBD2 | - | TGTGCCAGCAGCCTCGGGACTAGCGGGAGTGAGACCCAGTACTTC | CASSLGTSGSETQYF
TRBJ2-1 | TRBV18 | - | - | TGTGCCAGCTCACTCCCGACGGGAGCCTACAATGAGCAGTTCTTC | CASSLPTGAYNEQFF
TRBJ2-7 | TRBV4-1 | - | - | TGCGCCAGCAGCCAAGATACTAGAAGTCCCCACGAGCAGTACTTC | CASSQDTRSPHEQYF
TRBJ1-6 | TRBV3-1/TRBV3-2 | - | once | TGTGCCAGCAGCAGGGCTTGGGGCGGAAATAATTCACCCCTCCACTTT | CASSRAWGGNNSPLHF
TRBJ1-1 | TRBV6-5 | TRBD1 | - | TGTGCCAGCAGTTATGGGGACAGGCGGGGCACTGAAGCTTTCTTT | CASSYGDRRGTEAFF
TRBJ1-4 | TRBV4-1 | TRBD1 | - | TGCGCCAGCAGCCAAACCAGGGGGAAGGAAAAACTGTTTTTT | CASSQTRGKEKLFF
TRBJ2-3 | TRBV7-9 | TRBD2 | - | TGTGCCAGCAGCTCAGCGGGAGGCGCAGATACGCAGTATTTT | CASSSAGGADTQYF
TRBJ2-3 | TRBV6-1 | TRBD1 | - | TGTGCCACCGTCCGGGGACAGGGCACAGATACGCAGTATTTT | CATVRGQGTDTQYF
TRBJ2-3 | TRBV18 | - | - | TGTGCCAGCTCCCGAGAGTATACGCAGTATTTT | CASSREYTQYF
TRBJ2-1 | TRBV5-4 | - | - | TGTGCCAGCAGCCTTCAGGGGACCAATGAGCAGTTCTTC | CASSLQGTNEQFF
TRBJ1-5 | TRBV6-2/TRBV6-3 | - | few | TGTGCCAGCAGTTCCCTGGGTCTAGCGAAGAATCAGCCCCAGCATTTT | CASSSLGLAKNQPQHF
TRBJ2-2 | TRBV30 | - | - | TGTGCCTGGATGGGTCACTATTCGAACACCGGGGAGCTGTTTTTT | CAWMGHYSNTGELFF
TRBJ1-1 | TRBV18 | - | few | TGTGCCAGCTCAACCGGGGGGGACACTGAAGCTTTCTTT | CASSTGGDTEAFF
TRBJ1-6 | TRBV19 | TRBD1 | - | TGTGCCGGGGACCGGGACAGGGAAAATTCACCCCTCCACTTT | CAGDRDRENSPLHF
TRBJ2-1 | TRBV29-1 | TRBD2 | once | TGCAGCGCCCTTCCGGCCTCTACAGCGGGAGGCCCTCAGTTCTTC | CSALPASTAGGPQFF
TRBJ1-5 | TRBV2 | TRBD1 | - | TGTGCCAGCAGAGAAGGACAGGGTGGCAATCAGCCCCAGCATTTT | CASREGQGGNQPQHF
TRBJ1-2 | TRBV21-1 | - | - | TGTGCCAGCACCACGGGCTATGGCTACACCTTC | CASTTGYGYTF
TRBJ1-2 | TRBV12-3/TRBV12-4 | - | - | TGTGCCTCTGGGGGCCCCTATGGCTACACCTTC | CASGGPYGYTF
TRBJ1-3 | TRBV7-3 | - | - | TGTGCCAGCAGCCGCGGACAGTTCCTCTCTGGAAACACCATATATTTT | CASSRGQFLSGNTIYF
TRBJ2-1 | TRBV6-5 | - | - | TGTGCCAGCAGTTACGGACTGATGAGCTCCTACAATGAGCAGTTCTTC | CASSYGLMSSYNEQFF
TRBJ2-5 | TRBV5-4 | - | - | TGTGCCAGCAGCCCCCGAGGAGCCACTACAACGGAGACCCAGTACTTC | CASSPRGATTTETQYF
TRBJ1-5 | TRBV6-2/TRBV6-3 | - | - | TGTGCCAGCAGCCCTATCGGGAGAGGGGGGGATCAGCCCCAGCATTTT | CASSPIGRGGDQPQHF
TRBJ1-1 | TRBV2 | TRBD1 | - | TGTGCCAGCAGAGAGTCCGGGACAGGGCTCACTGAAGCTTTCTTT | CASRESGTGLTEAFF
TRBJ1-4 | TRBV30 | - | - | TGTGCCTGGAGTGTTTCGGTTAATGAAAAACTGTTTTTT | CAWSVSVNEKLFF